The entry below gives a single T cell receptor beta chain sequence along with its context. Its antigen has not been determined. There are no base qualities to consult, and no much larger clone falls within one base. Reading the label with the study, this specimen's time point is: about 28 days (+/-7) after the second vaccine dose. AZD1222 recipients given second doses at about 4 weeks or at about 12 weeks were pooled, since spike-specific TCR depth and breadth were not found to differ between the two schedules. Vaccinee samples were obtained from the UK trials COV001 and COV002, which included a single-blind randomized controlled phase 2/3 trial of AZD1222 (ChAdOx1 nCoV-19) in healthy adults. Trial participant PBMC samples were collected at day 0 and day 28 after the second dose for TCRbeta chain sequencing. These data belong to a study of T cell responses to AZD1222 COVID-19 vaccine listed by TCRdb under 2021. General notes on the study: A total of 233 trial participants underwent TCR sequencing, of whom some 210 received two doses of AZD1222 and roughly 25 received two doses of the MenACWY control vaccine. Trial participants were enrolled into age subgroups of 18-55, 56-69 and 70-plus years, which contained about 150, 27 and 61 TCR-sequenced participants, respectively.

Trimming accounts for 5 bases at V and 0 bases at J, while the number of junction bases matched to no gene is 6. CDR1 and CDR2 were assigned from the germline V gene as SQVTM and ANQGSEA. Counted from cysteine to phenylalanine, this CDR3 has 14 amino acids. Kept here is only the CDR3 DNA, which spans 42 bases and is read in frame from base 1. Results and caveats for the whole study, not just this receptor: Participants were mostly white British and included more females than males, and it was suggested by the authors that clonal diversity may have been underestimated. The vaccine-associated CD4 TCRs covered the entire spike protein, and the dominant responses fell in regions 160-218 and 743-854. Reportedly, close to half of the unique spike-specific TCRs recognized epitopes lying outside the regions that are mutated in the B.1.351 and B.1.1.7 variants. Conclusions about previously exposed vaccinees are limited because only 5 or 6 AZD1222 recipients were SARS-CoV-2 seropositive at baseline. Because no day 14 peak-response samples were available, the repertoires could be characterized only after the peak T cell response. In the small 56-69-year group, the increase in depth fell short of significance, most likely because of low power. After two AZD1222 doses, both the breadth and the depth of spike-specific TCRs were significantly higher than at day 0 and than in MenACWY recipients.

The CDR3 regions of human TCRbeta chains were analyzed by immunosequencing. The study's own analysis went as follows. Repertoire TCRs were matched against a reference library of SARS-CoV-2-specific TCRs generated with the MIRA antigen-specificity platform. Breadth meant the fraction of unique TCRs that were SARS-CoV-2-associated, whereas depth meant the fraction of total T cells that were SARS-CoV-2-associated. Using the MIRA data, each spike-specific TCR was assigned both to the spike region to which the TCR was reactive and to a CD4 or CD8 class. Log10-transformed breadth and depth values were compared by one-way ANOVA with Sidak's multiple comparisons tests. The immuneACCESS repertoire file appears here via TCRdb, limited to in-frame rearrangements. These files lack a portion of the clones; in checked studies, under half of the deficit traces to unresolved V genes, and the cause of the others is not known. V, J and clone size reflect that table, while D and trimming were determined from the DNA. The sample table shows over 110,000 clones, and around 94% are seen once. Approximately 9% of the sample rests with the top ten.

The rearrangement combines TRBV29-1 with TRBJ1-1, with TRBD1 matching 7 junction bases. This clonotype was sampled from an adult who received the AZD1222 COVID-19 vaccine. Material: peripheral blood, obtained 28 days after the second AZD1222 dose. CDR3 reads: CSVLGDRVNTEAFF. The DNA reads TGCAGCGTTTTGGGAGACAGGGTGAACACTGAAGCTTTCTTT.